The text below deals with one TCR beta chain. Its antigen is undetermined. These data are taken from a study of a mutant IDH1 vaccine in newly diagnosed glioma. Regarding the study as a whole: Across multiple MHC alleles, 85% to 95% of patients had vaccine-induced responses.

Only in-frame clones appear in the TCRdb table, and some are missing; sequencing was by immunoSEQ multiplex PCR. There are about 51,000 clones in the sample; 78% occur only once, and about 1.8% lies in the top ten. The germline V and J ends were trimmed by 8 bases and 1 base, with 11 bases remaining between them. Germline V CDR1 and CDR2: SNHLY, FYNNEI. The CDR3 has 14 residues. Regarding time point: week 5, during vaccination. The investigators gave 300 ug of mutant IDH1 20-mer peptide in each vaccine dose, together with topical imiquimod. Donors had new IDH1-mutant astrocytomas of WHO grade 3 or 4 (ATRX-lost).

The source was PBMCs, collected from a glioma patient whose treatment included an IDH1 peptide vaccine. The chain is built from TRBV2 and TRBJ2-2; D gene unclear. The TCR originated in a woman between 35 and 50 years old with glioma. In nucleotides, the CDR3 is TGTGCCAGCTTCGACTCCATGAACACCGGGGAGCTGTTTTTT. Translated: CASFDSMNTGELFF.